The clone carrying this T cell receptor (beta chain) was observed many times. Time point specified: sample taken at primary tumor resection. Tumor, nontumor lung or frozen PBMC supplied whole RNA, sequenced without sorting. The sample comes from a study of spatial heterogeneity in lung cancer. On each TCR cDNA molecule, a unique molecular identifier was present. TCRdb passed the 5' RACE reads through MiXCR, listing each CDR3 protein once. This sample has 9,500 to 15,000 distinct CDR3 sequences, with roughly 6.2% found just once. Germline V gene sequence: CDR1 DFQATT, CDR2 SNEGSKA (reference sequence). The CDR3 contains 15 residues. With 5 bases clipped from V and 4 bases from J, the junction kept 7 bases outside the gene matches.

The specimen was normal lung tissue next to the tumor, collected at surgery. This chain links TRBV20-1 with TRBJ2-7; TRBD2 agrees at 14 bases. This clonotype was obtained from a male donor with early-stage non-small cell lung cancer. The CDR3 sequence is CSASKGTSGSYEQYF. CDR3 nucleotide sequence: TGCAGTGCTTCCAAAGGGACTAGCGGGAGTTACGAGCAGTACTTC.